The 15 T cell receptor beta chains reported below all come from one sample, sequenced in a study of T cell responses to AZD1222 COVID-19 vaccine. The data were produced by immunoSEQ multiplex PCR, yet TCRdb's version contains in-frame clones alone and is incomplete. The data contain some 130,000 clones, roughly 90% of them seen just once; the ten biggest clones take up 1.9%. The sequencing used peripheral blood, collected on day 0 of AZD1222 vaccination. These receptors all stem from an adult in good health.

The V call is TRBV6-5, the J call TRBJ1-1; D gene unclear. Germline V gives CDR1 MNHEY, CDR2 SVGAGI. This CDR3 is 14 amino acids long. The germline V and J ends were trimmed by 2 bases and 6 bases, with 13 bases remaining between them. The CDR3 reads CASSYQGLAAEAFF. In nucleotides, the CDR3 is TGTGCCAGCAGTTACCAAGGGTTGGCGGCTGAAGCTTTCTTT.

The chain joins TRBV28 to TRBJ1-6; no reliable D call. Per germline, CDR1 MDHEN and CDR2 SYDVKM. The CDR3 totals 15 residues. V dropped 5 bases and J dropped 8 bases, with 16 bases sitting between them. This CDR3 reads CASSNTGGTHSPLHF. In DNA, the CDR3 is TGTGCCAGCAGTAATACTGGCGGTACCCATTCACCCCTCCACTTT.

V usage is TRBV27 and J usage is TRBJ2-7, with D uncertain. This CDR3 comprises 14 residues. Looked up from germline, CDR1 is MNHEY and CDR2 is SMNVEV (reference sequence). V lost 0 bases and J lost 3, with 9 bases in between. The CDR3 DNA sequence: TGTGCCAGCAGTTTATCACGAGGAAACTACGAGCAGTACTTC. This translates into CASSLSRGNYEQYF.

The DNA for the CDR3 is TGTGCCAGCAGTTCCTTCGAGACCCAGTACTTC. It translates to CASSSFETQYF. The chain combines TRBV6-5 with TRBJ2-5; D ambiguous. CDR1 and CDR2 from the germline V gene are MNHEY and SVGAGI. CDR3 length equals 11 residues. Trimming cost V 4 bases and J 5 bases, with 5 bases left between them.

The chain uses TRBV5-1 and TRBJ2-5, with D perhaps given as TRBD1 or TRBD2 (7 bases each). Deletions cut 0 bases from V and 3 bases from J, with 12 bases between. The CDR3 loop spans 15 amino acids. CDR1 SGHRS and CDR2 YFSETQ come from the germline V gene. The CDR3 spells CASSLGQGGEETQYF. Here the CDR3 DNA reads TGCGCCAGCAGCTTGGGACAGGGAGGGGAAGAGACCCAGTACTTC.

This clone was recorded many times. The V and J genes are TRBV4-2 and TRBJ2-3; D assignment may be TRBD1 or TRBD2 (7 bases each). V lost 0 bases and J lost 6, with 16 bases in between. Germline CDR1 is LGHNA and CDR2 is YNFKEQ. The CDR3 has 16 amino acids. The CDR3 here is CASSQDGTTGADTQYF. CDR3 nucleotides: TGTGCCAGCAGCCAAGATGGGACTACAGGGGCCGATACGCAGTATTTT.

The CDR3 sequence is CASSPGTSGNYNEQFF. In DNA form, the CDR3 reads TGTGCCAGCAGTCCCGGGACTAGCGGGAACTACAATGAGCAGTTCTTC. This chain links TRBV27 with TRBJ2-1; 13 bases align to TRBD2. The V segment lost 5 bases and the J segment 3 bases; nucleotides outside the gene matches: 4. This CDR3 is 16 amino acids long. The germline CDR1 and CDR2 sequences are MNHEY and SMNVEV (reference sequence).

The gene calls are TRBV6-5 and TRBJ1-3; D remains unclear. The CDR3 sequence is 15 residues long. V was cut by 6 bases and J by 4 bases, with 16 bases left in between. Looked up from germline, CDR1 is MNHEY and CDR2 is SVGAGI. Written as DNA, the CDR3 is TGTGCCAGCAGCCCAGGAGGGCCCTTCGGAAACACCATATATTTT. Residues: CASSPGGPFGNTIYF.

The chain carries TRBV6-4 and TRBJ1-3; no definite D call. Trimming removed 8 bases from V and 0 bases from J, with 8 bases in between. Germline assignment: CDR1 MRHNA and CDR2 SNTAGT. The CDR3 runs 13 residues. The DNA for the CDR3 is TGTGCCAGCGCGGCTGCCTCTGGAAACACCATATATTTT. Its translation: CASAAASGNTIYF.

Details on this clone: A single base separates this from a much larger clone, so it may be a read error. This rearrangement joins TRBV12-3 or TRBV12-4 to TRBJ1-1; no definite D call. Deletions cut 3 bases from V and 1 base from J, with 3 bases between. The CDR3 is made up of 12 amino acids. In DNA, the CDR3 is TGTGCCAGCAGTTTTGGGAACACTGAAGCTTTCTTT. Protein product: CASSFGNTEAFF.

CDR3 protein: CASSLARGTENTGELFF. In DNA, the CDR3 is TGTGCCAGCAGCTTAGCGCGAGGGACGGAGAACACCGGGGAGCTGTTTTTT. The V call is TRBV7-6, the J call TRBJ2-2; D could derive from TRBD1 or TRBD2 (5 bases each). Germline values: CDR1 SGHVS, CDR2 FNYEAQ. The V and J ends lost 0 bases and 1 base respectively, with 12 bases between them. This CDR3 is built from 17 residues.

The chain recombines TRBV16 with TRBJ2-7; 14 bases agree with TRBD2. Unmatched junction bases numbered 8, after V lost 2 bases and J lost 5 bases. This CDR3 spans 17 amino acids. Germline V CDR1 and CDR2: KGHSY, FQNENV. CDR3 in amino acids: CASSQAPGTSGSNEQYF. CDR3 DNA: TGTGCCAGCAGCCAAGCCCCCGGGACTAGCGGGAGTAACGAGCAGTACTTC. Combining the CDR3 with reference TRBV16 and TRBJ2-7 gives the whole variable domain GEEVAQTPKHLVRGEGQKAKLYCAPIKGHSYVFWYQQVLKNEFKFLISFQNENVFDETGMPKERFSAKCLPNSPCSLEIQATKLEDSAVYFCASSQAPGTSGSNEQYFGPGTRLTVT.

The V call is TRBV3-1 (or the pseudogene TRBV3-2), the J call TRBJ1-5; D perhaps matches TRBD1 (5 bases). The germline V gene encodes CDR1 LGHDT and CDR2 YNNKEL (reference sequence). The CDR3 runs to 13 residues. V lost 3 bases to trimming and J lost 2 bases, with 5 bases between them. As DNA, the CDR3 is TGTGCCAGCAGCCAGGGGCGCAATCAGCCCCAGCATTTT. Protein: CASSQGRNQPQHF.

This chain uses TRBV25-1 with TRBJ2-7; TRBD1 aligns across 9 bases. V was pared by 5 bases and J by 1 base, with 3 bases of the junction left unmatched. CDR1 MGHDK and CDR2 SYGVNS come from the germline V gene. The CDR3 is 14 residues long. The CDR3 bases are TGTGCCAGCAGTCTAGGGACAGGGTCCTACGAGCAGTACTTC. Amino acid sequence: CASSLGTGSYEQYF.

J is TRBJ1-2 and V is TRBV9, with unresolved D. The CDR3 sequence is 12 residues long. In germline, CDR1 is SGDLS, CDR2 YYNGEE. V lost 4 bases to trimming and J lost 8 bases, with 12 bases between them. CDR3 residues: CASSREGFGYTF. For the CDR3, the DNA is TGTGCCAGCAGCCGCGAGGGTTTCGGCTACACCTTC.